These 11 T cell receptor beta chains were all obtained from the same sample, sequenced in a study of PD-L1 blockade in urothelial cancer. The time point was: pretreatment peripheral blood. TCRdb's table, derived via immunoSEQ multiplex PCR, lists solely in-frame clones and lacks some. The table includes 45,000 to 50,000 clones, less than 85% detected once. Sequences were derived from PBMCs, sampled around atezolizumab (anti-PD-L1) treatment. The receptor source for this set is a man aged 70-80 years with urothelial cancer.

The chain employs TRBV19 and TRBJ1-5; D unresolved. The CDR3 sequence is 15 residues long. V was trimmed by 4 bases and J by 2 bases, leaving 12 bases between them. CDR1 and CDR2 (germline): LNHDA, SQIVND (reference sequence). CDR3 DNA sequence: TGTGCCAGTAGTAATCCGGATGAGGGCAATCAGCCCCAGCATTTT. This translates into CASSNPDEGNQPQHF.

This chain uses TRBV9 with TRBJ1-2; maybe TRBD1 (6 bases). Germline loops: CDR1 SGDLS, CDR2 YYNGEE. Between the trimmed V and J ends, which lost 0 bases and 8 bases, there was a span of 14 bases. CDR3 length: 14 residues. DNA of the CDR3: TGTGCCAGCAGCGTAGGACCGGACAGCAGGGGCTACACCTTC. Translated, it gives CASSVGPDSRGYTF.

This clone showed up just once. The chain is built from TRBV5-6 and TRBJ2-7, with 7 bases matching TRBD1. Trimming cost V 2 bases and J 9 bases; bases outside gene matches: 8. Germline V gene sequence: CDR1 SGHDT, CDR2 YYEEEE. The CDR3 sequence is 13 residues long. CDR3 sequence (DNA): TGTGCCAGCAGCTTCGCAAGGGGGCAGGGGCAGTACTTC. Protein sequence: CASSFARGQGQYF. The full variable domain, in which reference TRBV5-6 and TRBJ2-7 provide the parts outside the CDR3, is DAGVTQSPTHLIKTRGQQVTLRCSPKSGHDTVSWYQQALGQGPQFIFQYYEEEERQRGNFPDRFSGHQFPNYSSELNVNALLLGDSALYLCASSFARGQGQYFGPGTRLTVT.

The genes are TRBV5-1 and TRBJ2-7, with TRBD2 identical over 7 bases. CDR3 length: 14 residues. CDR1 and CDR2 (germline): SGHRS, YFSETQ. The V gene end was trimmed by 2 bases and the J gene end by 2 bases; junction bases not matched to a gene: 4. This chain's CDR3 is CASSFAAGTYEQYF. The CDR3 DNA reads as TGCGCCAGCAGCTTCGCAGCGGGGACCTACGAGCAGTACTTC.

This sequence joins TRBV30 and TRBJ2-7, with TRBD1 matching over 9 bases. The CDR3 consists of 13 residues. V shed 5 bases and J 6 bases; nucleotides not matched to a gene: 8. The germline CDR1 and CDR2 sequences are GTSNPN and SVGIG (reference sequence). CDR3 region: CAWAGTGTGEQYF. The CDR3 DNA reads as TGTGCCTGGGCAGGGACAGGGACGGGCGAGCAGTACTTC.

This clone turned up a few times. The chain recombines TRBV2 with TRBJ2-7; perhaps TRBD2 as D (5 bases). The CDR3 consists of 13 residues. CDR1 is SNHLY, CDR2 FYNNEI, per germline. Trimming cost V 3 bases and J 2 bases, with 8 bases left between them. CDR3 residues: CASSESGTYEQYF. The CDR3 DNA follows: TGTGCCAGCAGTGAGTCCGGGACCTACGAGCAGTACTTC. Variable domain in full (rest from reference TRBV2 and TRBJ2-7): EPEVTQTPSHQVTQMGQEVILRCVPISNHLYFYWYRQILGQKVEFLVSFYNNEISEKSEIFDDQFSVERPDGSNFTLKIRSTKLEDSAMYFCASSESGTYEQYFGPGTRLTVT.

V and J are TRBV5-1 and TRBJ2-5; D is unresolved. The CDR3 runs 12 residues. The germline gives CDR1 SGHRS, CDR2 YFSETQ. V was pared by 0 bases and J by 5 bases, with 5 bases between. CDR3 nucleotides: TGCGCCAGCAGCTTGGCCGGGGAGACCCAGTACTTC. This encodes CASSLAGETQYF. The variable domain in full, completed from reference TRBV5-1 and TRBJ2-5, reads KAGVTQTPRYLIKTRGQQVTLSCSPISGHRSVSWYQQTPGQGLQFLFEYFSETQRNKGNFPGRFSGRQFSNSRSEMNVSTLELGDSALYLCASSLAGETQYFGPGTRLLVL.

The rearrangement links TRBV7-2 to TRBJ1-2; 11 bases align to TRBD1. CDR1 is SGHTA and CDR2 is FQGNSA in the germline V gene. The CDR3 covers 15 residues. The V segment lost 5 bases and the J segment 8 bases; nucleotides outside the gene matches: 10. CDR3 sequence (DNA): TGTGCCAGCAGCATCCGGGACAGGGGGTATGGAGGCTACACCTTC. It is translated as CASSIRDRGYGGYTF.

The chain uses TRBV27 and TRBJ1-5; TRBD1 might be the D (6 bases). The CDR3 contains 14 residues. V lost 6 bases, J lost 2 bases, and 11 bases lay in between. Germline V gives CDR1 MNHEY, CDR2 SMNVEV (reference sequence). For the CDR3, the DNA is TGTGCCAGCAGACATAACAGGGGCAATCAGCCCCAGCATTTT. Its protein is CASRHNRGNQPQHF.

The chain combines TRBV18 with TRBJ1-3; 8 bases match TRBD1. Germline V gene data show CDR1 as KGHSH and CDR2 as LQKENI. V trimming: 4 bases; J trimming: 0 bases; junction bases outside the gene matches: 5. The CDR3 length is 16 residues. CDR3 sequence: CASSQGQASSGNTIYF. For the CDR3, the DNA is TGTGCCAGCTCACAGGGACAGGCGAGCTCTGGAAACACCATATATTTT.

The rearrangement links TRBV5-1 to TRBJ2-7; 13 nucleotides line up with TRBD2. The CDR3 has 15 residues. The V segment lost 1 base and the J segment 5 bases; nucleotides outside the gene matches: 3. Germline CDR1 and CDR2: SGHRS and YFSETQ. CDR3 DNA sequence: TGCGCCAGCAGCTTGTATGGGACTAGCGGGAACGAGCAGTACTTC. This sequence encodes CASSLYGTSGNEQYF.